The 23 T cell receptor beta chains below were found in one sample sequenced in a study of T cell responses to AZD1222 COVID-19 vaccine. TCRdb keeps only in-frame clones here, not all; method: immunoSEQ multiplex PCR. Of roughly 92,000 clones in the sample, nearly 90% were seen once. The input for sequencing was peripheral blood, taken on day 0 of AZD1222 vaccination. The receptors shown here come from an adult in good health.

The gene calls are TRBV4-1 and TRBJ1-6, with D perhaps matching TRBD1 (6 bases). This CDR3 has 17 amino acids. V was pared by 0 bases and J by 7 bases, with 16 bases between. From germline, CDR1 is MGHRA and CDR2 YSYEKL. The CDR3 nucleotides are TGCGCCAGCAGCCAAGATCTCCGGACAGAGGCCAATTCACCCCTCCACTTT. Translating it yields CASSQDLRTEANSPLHF.

This sequence joins TRBV7-6 and TRBJ2-7; D gene ambiguous. V was pared by 0 bases and J by 3 bases, with 12 bases between. Per germline, CDR1 SGHVS and CDR2 FNYEAQ. The CDR3 sequence is 15 residues long. The CDR3 bases are TGTGCCAGCAGCTTAGCGGGAAAGGACCTCTACGAGCAGTACTTC. It translates to CASSLAGKDLYEQYF.

This clone was observed a handful of times. This sequence joins TRBV7-2 and TRBJ1-4, with 8 bases identical to TRBD1. V was clipped by 2 bases and J by 8 bases; unmatched bases: 10. CDR3 length equals 16 residues. Germline CDR1 SGHTA, CDR2 FQGNSA. CDR3 loop: CASSLRVQGGREKLFF. The CDR3 DNA follows: TGTGCCAGCAGCTTACGGGTACAGGGGGGAAGGGAAAAACTGTTTTTT.

CDR3 DNA: TGCAGTGCTAGTGCCCCGTGGGCCAAAAACATTCAGTACTTC. As protein: CSASAPWAKNIQYF. The chain combines TRBV20-1 with TRBJ2-4; no definite D call. CDR3 length equals 14 residues. The germline V gene has CDR1 DFQATT and CDR2 SNEGSKA (reference sequence). V lost 3 bases and J 1 base, leaving 10 bases between the germline ends.

CDR3 amino acids: CARAGPGGTGELFF. CDR3 nucleotides: TGTGCCAGGGCGGGACCCGGGGGGACCGGGGAGCTGTTTTTT. V and J are TRBV6-5 and TRBJ2-2; 7 positions agree with TRBD2. With 9 bases clipped from V and 5 bases from J, the junction kept 9 bases outside the gene matches. In germline, CDR1 is MNHEY, CDR2 SVGAGI. The CDR3 contains 14 residues.

The genes are TRBV5-6 and TRBJ1-2; D is uncertain. Germline CDR1 and CDR2: SGHDT and YYEEEE. The length of the CDR3 is 14 residues. V lost 4 bases to trimming and J lost 3 bases, with 13 bases between them. CDR3 sequence (DNA): TGTGCCAGCAGCCGCACGGGATCCGACTATGGCTACACCTTC. It specifies CASSRTGSDYGYTF.

The gene calls are TRBV7-9 and TRBJ1-3; D call uncertain. V dropped 8 bases and J dropped 1 base, with 18 bases sitting between them. Per germline, CDR1 SEHNR and CDR2 FQNEAQ (reference sequence). CDR3 size: 16 residues. The CDR3 here is CASGIGAGRSGNTIYF. The CDR3 DNA is TGTGCCAGCGGAATTGGTGCGGGTCGGTCTGGAAACACCATATATTTT.

The V call is TRBV12-3 or TRBV12-4, the J call TRBJ2-1; 8 nucleotides line up with TRBD2. This CDR3 has 13 amino acids. The trim removed 8 bases at V and 3 bases at J, leaving 3 bases unmatched. CDR3 sequence (DNA): TGTGCCAGCCGGGGGGGACTCTACAATGAGCAGTTCTTC. It translates to CASRGGLYNEQFF.

The V gene is TRBV14, the J gene TRBJ1-4; D perhaps matches TRBD1 (5 bases). V was shortened by 0 bases and J by 15 bases, with 23 bases between the two germline ends. Germline V gene data show CDR1 as SGHDN and CDR2 as FVKESK. The CDR3 is made up of 16 amino acids. CDR3 amino acids: CASSQDRMAGKDEVFF. DNA for the CDR3: TGTGCCAGCAGCCAAGATCGGATGGCAGGGAAGGATGAAGTGTTTTTT.

The V and J genes are TRBV19 and TRBJ1-2, with TRBD1 matching over 8 bases. V was pared by 9 bases and J by 6 bases, with 3 bases of the junction left unmatched. CDR1 LNHDA and CDR2 SQIVND come from the germline V gene (reference sequence). The CDR3 consists of 11 residues. The CDR3 bases are TGTGCCAGCAAGACAGGGGATGGCTACACCTTC. Its protein product is CASKTGDGYTF.

The chain is built from TRBV11-1 and TRBJ2-2, with a possible D match to TRBD2 (5 bases). The germline CDR1 and CDR2 sequences are SGHAT and FQDESV (reference sequence). The CDR3 totals 11 residues. Trimming removed 7 bases at V and 7 bases at J, with 7 bases between. The CDR3 coding sequence is TGTGCCAGCAAAGAGGGCGGGGAGCTGTTTTTT. Protein: CASKEGGELFF.

This clone was seen a few times. The chain links TRBV21-1 to TRBJ1-5; TRBD1, the table's D call, was not compared with the DNA. TRBV21-1 is termed a pseudogene. This CDR3 region has 18 residues. The CDR3 reads CASSKEGAFRGPNQPQHF. The CDR3 DNA is TGTGCCAGCAGCAAAGAGGGGGCGTTCCGGGGGCCCAATCAGCCCCAGCATTTT.

The chain carries TRBV10-3 and TRBJ2-3, with TRBD2 as a possible D gene (5 bases). The CDR3 consists of 15 residues. Germline-derived CDR1 and CDR2 are ENHRY and SYGVKD. Trimming cost V 1 base and J 5 bases, with 13 bases left between them. The chain's CDR3 is CAISELGVAGDTQYF. CDR3 sequence (DNA): TGTGCCATCAGTGAGTTGGGAGTAGCAGGAGATACGCAGTATTTT.

This chain uses TRBV7-2 with TRBJ2-1; possible D gene TRBD2, 5 bases. This CDR3 is 13 amino acids long. The germline CDR1 and CDR2 sequences are SGHTA and FQGNSA. The germline V and J ends were trimmed by 6 bases and 5 bases, with 11 bases remaining between them. The CDR3 protein is CASRSGGHNEQFF. CDR3 in DNA: TGTGCCAGCAGGAGCGGTGGGCACAATGAGCAGTTCTTC.

This clone was seen only once. The chain employs TRBV9 and TRBJ2-5; 12 bases align to TRBD2. The V and J ends lost 3 bases and 0 bases, in that order; junction bases with no gene match: 0. The length of the CDR3 is 15 residues. Germline V gene data show CDR1 as SGDLS and CDR2 as YYNGEE. The chain's CDR3 is CASSASGGDQETQYF. CDR3 nucleotides: TGTGCCAGCAGCGCTAGCGGGGGGGACCAAGAGACCCAGTACTTC.

The gene calls are TRBV7-2 and TRBJ2-2, with TRBD1 matching over 7 bases. Trimming took 4 bases from V and 4 from J; bases not matched to a gene: 9. Germline loops: CDR1 SGHTA, CDR2 FQGNSA. The length of the CDR3 is 16 residues. The CDR3 nucleotides read TGTGCCAGCAGCTGGATTCTCAGGGGGAGCACCGGGGAGCTGTTTTTT. Its translation: CASSWILRGSTGELFF.

This chain uses TRBV5-1 with TRBJ2-7; 7 bases line up with TRBD2. CDR1 is SGHRS, CDR2 YFSETQ, per germline. The V and J ends lost 5 bases and 5 bases, in that order; junction bases with no gene match: 7. CDR3 length: 13 amino acids. The CDR3 spells CASRSRTSNEQYF. Here the CDR3 DNA reads TGCGCCAGCAGGTCGAGGACTAGTAACGAGCAGTACTTC.

As to this clone: Germline is not matched at one junction end, which may reflect a read error. The rearrangement joins TRBV7-7 to TRBJ1-6; D is uncertain. Germline V gene data show CDR1 as SSHAT and CDR2 as FNYEAQ (reference sequence). CDR3 length: 13 amino acids. This CDR3 reads CASSSQGNSPLHF. The DNA of the CDR3 is TGTGCTAGCAGCTCGCAAGGGAATTCACCCCTCCACTTT.

The chain is built from TRBV7-9 and TRBJ1-4, with a weak D call TRBD1 (6 bases). CDR1 and CDR2 from the germline V gene are SEHNR and FQNEAQ (reference sequence). CDR3 length equals 16 residues. Trimming took off 0 bases at V and 5 bases at J, with 13 bases between the two ends. In DNA, the CDR3 is TGTGCCAGCAGCTTAGCGCGGGGGGCCCCGAATGAAAAACTGTTTTTT. The encoded protein is CASSLARGAPNEKLFF.

The rearrangement uses TRBV25-1 and TRBJ2-7; TRBD1 agrees at 8 bases. The CDR3 extends over 14 amino acids. Trimming took 4 bases from V and 9 from J; bases not matched to a gene: 11. Germline-derived CDR1 and CDR2 are MGHDK and SYGVNS. The CDR3 reads CASSGGTGTSGQYF. CDR3 DNA: TGTGCCAGCAGTGGGGGGACAGGAACGTCCGGGCAGTACTTC.

This clone was counted once. This chain links TRBV27 with TRBJ1-2, with D perhaps TRBD1 (5 bases). The CDR3 has 12 residues. The germline gives CDR1 MNHEY, CDR2 SMNVEV (reference sequence). Deletions cut 8 bases from V and 5 bases from J, with 12 bases between. CDR3 DNA sequence: TGTGCCAGCCGGGGGGGAGGTTATGGCTACACCTTC. This codes for CASRGGGYGYTF.

The V call is TRBV6-4, the J call TRBJ2-1; 7 nucleotides agree with TRBD1. After removal of 0 bases from V and 9 bases from J, the junction contained 11 bases not matched to a gene. The CDR3 sequence is 16 residues long. Germline V gives CDR1 MRHNA, CDR2 SNTAGT. The CDR3 here is CASSDSGDRSSGEQFF. The CDR3 nucleotides are TGTGCCAGCAGTGACTCGGGGGACAGATCCTCCGGTGAGCAGTTCTTC.

The genes are TRBV7-9 and TRBJ2-7; D ambiguous. Germline V CDR1 and CDR2: SEHNR, FQNEAQ (reference sequence). CDR3 length: 11 amino acids. V was cut by 5 bases and J by 6 bases, with 8 bases left in between. Here the CDR3 DNA reads TGTGCCAGCAGCCAGCATTCCGAGCAGTACTTC. It codes for CASSQHSEQYF. Looking up the rest from reference TRBV7-9 and TRBJ2-7 gives the full variable domain: DTGVSQNPRHKITKRGQNVTFRCDPISEHNRLYWYRQTLGQGPEFLTYFQNEAQLEKSRLLSDRFSAERPKGSFSTLEIQRTEQGDSAMYLCASSQHSEQYFGPGTRLTVT.